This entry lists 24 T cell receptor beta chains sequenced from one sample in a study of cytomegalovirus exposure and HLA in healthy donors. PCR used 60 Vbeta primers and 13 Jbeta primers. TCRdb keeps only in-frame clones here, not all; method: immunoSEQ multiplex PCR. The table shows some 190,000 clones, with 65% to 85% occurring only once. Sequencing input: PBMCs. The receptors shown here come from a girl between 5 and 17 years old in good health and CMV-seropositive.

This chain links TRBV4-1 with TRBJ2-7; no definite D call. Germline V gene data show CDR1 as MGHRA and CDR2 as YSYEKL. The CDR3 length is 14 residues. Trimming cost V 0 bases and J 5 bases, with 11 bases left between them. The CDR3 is CASSQDFDWNEQYF. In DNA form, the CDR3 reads TGCGCCAGCAGCCAAGATTTTGACTGGAACGAGCAGTACTTC.

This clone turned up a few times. CDR3 sequence: CSVDKGAEAFF. CDR3 sequence (DNA): TGCAGCGTTGACAAGGGGGCTGAAGCTTTCTTT. The gene calls are TRBV29-1 and TRBJ1-1, with D perhaps matching TRBD1 (6 bases). The CDR3 has 11 amino acids. The V and J ends lost 3 bases and 6 bases respectively, with 8 bases between them. The V gene's germline CDR1 is SQVTM and CDR2 ANQGSEA. Full variable domain (missing parts from reference TRBV29-1 and TRBJ1-1): SAVISQKPSRDICQRGTSLTIQCQVDSQVTMMFWYRQQPGQSLTLIATANQGSEATYESGFVIDKFPISRPNLTFSTLTVSNMSPEDSSIYLCSVDKGAEAFFGQGTRLTVV.

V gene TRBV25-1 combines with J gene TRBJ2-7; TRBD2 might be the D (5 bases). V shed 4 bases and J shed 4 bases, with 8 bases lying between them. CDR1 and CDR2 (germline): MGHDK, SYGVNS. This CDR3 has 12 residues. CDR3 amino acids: CASSGSGYEQYF. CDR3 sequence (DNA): TGTGCCAGCAGTGGGTCGGGGTACGAGCAGTACTTC.

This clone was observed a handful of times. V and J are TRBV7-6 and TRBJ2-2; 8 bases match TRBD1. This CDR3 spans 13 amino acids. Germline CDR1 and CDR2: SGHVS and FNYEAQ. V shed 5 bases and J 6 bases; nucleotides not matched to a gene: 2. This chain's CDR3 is CASSPGGPGELFF. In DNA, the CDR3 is TGTGCCAGCAGCCCAGGGGGCCCCGGGGAGCTGTTTTTT. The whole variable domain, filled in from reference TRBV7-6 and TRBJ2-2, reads GAGVSQSPRYKVTKRGQDVALRCDPISGHVSLYWYRQALGQGPEFLTYFNYEAQQDKSGLPNDRFSAERPEGSISTLTIQRTEQRDSAMYRCASSPGGPGELFFGEGSRLTVL.

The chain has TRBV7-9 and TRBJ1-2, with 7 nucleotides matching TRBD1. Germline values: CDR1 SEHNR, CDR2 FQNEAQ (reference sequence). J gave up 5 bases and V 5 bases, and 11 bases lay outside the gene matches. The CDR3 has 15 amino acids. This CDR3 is CASSIRQGIGYGYTF. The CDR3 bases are TGTGCCAGCAGCATTCGACAGGGAATAGGGTATGGCTACACCTTC.

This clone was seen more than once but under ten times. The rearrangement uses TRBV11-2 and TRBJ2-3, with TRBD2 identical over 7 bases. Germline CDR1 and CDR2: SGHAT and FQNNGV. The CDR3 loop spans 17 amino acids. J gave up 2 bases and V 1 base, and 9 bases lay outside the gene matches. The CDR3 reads CASSLVVGLADTDTQYF. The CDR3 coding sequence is TGTGCCAGCAGCTTAGTGGTTGGGCTAGCGGACACAGATACGCAGTATTTT.

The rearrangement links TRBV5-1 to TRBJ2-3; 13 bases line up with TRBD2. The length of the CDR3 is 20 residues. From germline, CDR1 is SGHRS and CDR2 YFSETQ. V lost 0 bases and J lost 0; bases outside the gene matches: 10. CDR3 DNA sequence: TGCGCCAGCAGCTTGGAAATACTAGCGGGAGGGTTCTCTAGCACAGATACGCAGTATTTT. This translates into CASSLEILAGGFSSTDTQYF.

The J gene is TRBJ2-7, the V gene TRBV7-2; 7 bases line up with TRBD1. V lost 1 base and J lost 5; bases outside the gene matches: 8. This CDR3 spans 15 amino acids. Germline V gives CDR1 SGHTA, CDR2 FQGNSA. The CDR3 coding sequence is TGTGCCAGCAGCTTAGACGGGACAGAGGACGACGAGCAGTACTTC. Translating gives CASSLDGTEDDEQYF.

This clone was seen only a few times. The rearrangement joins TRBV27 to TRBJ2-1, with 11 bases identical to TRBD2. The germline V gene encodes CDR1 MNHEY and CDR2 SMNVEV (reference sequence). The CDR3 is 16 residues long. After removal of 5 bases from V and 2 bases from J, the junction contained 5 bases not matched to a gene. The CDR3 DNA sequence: TGTGCCAGCAGTATAATAGCGGGAGGGCCCTACAATGAGCAGTTCTTC. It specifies CASSIIAGGPYNEQFF.

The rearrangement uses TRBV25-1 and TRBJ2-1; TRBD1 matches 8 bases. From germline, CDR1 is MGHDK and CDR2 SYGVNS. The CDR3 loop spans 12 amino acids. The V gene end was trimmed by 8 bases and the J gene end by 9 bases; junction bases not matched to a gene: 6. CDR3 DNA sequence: TGTGCCAGCTCACTACAGGGGGGTGAGCAGTTCTTC. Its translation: CASSLQGGEQFF.

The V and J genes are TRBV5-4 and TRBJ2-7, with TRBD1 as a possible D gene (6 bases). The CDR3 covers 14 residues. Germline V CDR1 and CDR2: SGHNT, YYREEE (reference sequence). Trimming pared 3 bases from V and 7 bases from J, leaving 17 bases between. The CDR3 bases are TGTGCCAGCAGCTCAACAGGGACCTCGGGGGAGCAGTACTTC. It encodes CASSSTGTSGEQYF.

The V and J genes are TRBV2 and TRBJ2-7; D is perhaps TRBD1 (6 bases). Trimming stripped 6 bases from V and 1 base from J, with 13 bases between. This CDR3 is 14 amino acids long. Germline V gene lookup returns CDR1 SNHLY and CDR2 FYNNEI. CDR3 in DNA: TGTGCCAGCAGCGGGACACTGCGATCCTACGAGCAGTACTTC. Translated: CASSGTLRSYEQYF.

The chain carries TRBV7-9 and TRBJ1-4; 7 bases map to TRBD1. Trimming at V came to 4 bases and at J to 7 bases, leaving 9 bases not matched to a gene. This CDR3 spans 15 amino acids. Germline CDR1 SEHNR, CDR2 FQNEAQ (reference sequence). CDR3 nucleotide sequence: TGTGCCAGCAGCTCAGACAGGGTTGGCGGTGAAAAACTGTTTTTT. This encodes CASSSDRVGGEKLFF.

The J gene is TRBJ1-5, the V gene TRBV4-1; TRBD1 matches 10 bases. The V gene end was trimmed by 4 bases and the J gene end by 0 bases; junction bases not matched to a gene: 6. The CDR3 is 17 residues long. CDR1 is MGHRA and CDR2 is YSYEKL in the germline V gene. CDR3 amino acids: CASSRDRGSYSNQPQHF. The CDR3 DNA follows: TGCGCCAGCAGCCGGGACAGGGGATCTTATAGCAATCAGCCCCAGCATTTT.

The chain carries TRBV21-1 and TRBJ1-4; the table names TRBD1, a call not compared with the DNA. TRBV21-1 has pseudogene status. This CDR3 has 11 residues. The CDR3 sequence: CASPNRGQLFF. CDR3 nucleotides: TGTGCCAGCCCAAATAGGGGGCAACTGTTTTTT.

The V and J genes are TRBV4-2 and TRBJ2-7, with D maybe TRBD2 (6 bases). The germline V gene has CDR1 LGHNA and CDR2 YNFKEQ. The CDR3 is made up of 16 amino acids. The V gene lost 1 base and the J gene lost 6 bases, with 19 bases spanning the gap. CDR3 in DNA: TGTGCCAGCAGCCAAGCCCTTGCGGGACGTTCCCTCGAGCAGTACTTC. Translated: CASSQALAGRSLEQYF.

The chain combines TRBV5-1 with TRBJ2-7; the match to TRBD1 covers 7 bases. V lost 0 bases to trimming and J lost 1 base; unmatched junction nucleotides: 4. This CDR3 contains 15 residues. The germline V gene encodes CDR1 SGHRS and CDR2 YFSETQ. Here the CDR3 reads CASSLAGTVSYEQYF. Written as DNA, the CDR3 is TGCGCCAGCAGCTTGGCAGGGACAGTTTCCTACGAGCAGTACTTC. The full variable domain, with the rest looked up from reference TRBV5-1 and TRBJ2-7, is KAGVTQTPRYLIKTRGQQVTLSCSPISGHRSVSWYQQTPGQGLQFLFEYFSETQRNKGNFPGRFSGRQFSNSRSEMNVSTLELGDSALYLCASSLAGTVSYEQYFGPGTRLTVT.

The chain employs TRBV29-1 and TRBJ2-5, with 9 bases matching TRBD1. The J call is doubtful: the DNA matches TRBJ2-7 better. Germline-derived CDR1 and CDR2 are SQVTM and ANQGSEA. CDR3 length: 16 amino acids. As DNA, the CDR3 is TGCAGCGTTGAGGAGGTACGCGGGACAGGGTCCAACGAGCAGTACTTC. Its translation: CSVEEVRGTGSNEQYF.

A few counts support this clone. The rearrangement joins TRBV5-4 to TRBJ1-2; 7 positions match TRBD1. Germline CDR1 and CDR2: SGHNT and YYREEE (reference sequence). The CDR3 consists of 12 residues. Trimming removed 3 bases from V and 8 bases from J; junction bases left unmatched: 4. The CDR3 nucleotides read TGTGCCAGCAGCTCCCGGGACAGCGGCTACACCTTC. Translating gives CASSSRDSGYTF.

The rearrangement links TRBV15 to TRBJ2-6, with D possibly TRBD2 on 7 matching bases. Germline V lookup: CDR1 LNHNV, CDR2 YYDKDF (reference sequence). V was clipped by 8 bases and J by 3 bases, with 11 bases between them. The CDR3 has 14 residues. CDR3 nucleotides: TGTGCCACCCGGGGGGCGGGTGGGGCCAACGTCCTGACTTTC. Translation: CATRGAGGANVLTF.

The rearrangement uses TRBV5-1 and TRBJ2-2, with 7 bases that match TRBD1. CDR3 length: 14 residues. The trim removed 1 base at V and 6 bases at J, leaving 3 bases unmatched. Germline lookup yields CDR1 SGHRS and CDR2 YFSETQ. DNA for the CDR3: TGCGCCAGCAGCTTGAGACAGGGCGCCGGGGAGCTGTTTTTT. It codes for CASSLRQGAGELFF. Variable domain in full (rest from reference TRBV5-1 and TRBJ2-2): KAGVTQTPRYLIKTRGQQVTLSCSPISGHRSVSWYQQTPGQGLQFLFEYFSETQRNKGNFPGRFSGRQFSNSRSEMNVSTLELGDSALYLCASSLRQGAGELFFGEGSRLTVL.

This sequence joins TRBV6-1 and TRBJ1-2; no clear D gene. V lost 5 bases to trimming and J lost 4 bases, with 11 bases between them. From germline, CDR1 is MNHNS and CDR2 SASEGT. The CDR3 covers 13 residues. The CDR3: CASSTGGPYGYTF. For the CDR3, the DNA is TGTGCCAGCAGTACGGGAGGCCCCTATGGCTACACCTTC.

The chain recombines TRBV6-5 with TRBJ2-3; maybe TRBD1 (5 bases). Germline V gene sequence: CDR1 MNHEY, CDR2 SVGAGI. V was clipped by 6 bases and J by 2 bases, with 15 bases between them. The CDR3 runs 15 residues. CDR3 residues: CASRGWGRDTDTQYF. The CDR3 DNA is TGTGCCAGCAGGGGGTGGGGCAGGGACACAGATACGCAGTATTTT.

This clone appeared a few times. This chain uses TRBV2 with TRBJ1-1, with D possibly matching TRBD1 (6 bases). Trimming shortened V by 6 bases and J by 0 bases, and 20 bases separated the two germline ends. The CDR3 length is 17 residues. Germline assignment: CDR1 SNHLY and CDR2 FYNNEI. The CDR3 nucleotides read TGTGCCAGCAGGTTCCGGGACACGGGTACTATGAACACTGAAGCTTTCTTT. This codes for CASRFRDTGTMNTEAFF.